Listed below are T cell receptor beta chains from one sample, sequenced in a study of cytomegalovirus exposure and HLA in healthy donors. The assay was immunoSEQ multiplex PCR, and TCRdb's table has in-frame clones only and misses some. Among roughly 150,000 clones listed, 77% were seen once. Sequencing was performed on PBMCs. These receptors were taken from a man between 50 and 59 years old in good health and CMV-seropositive. CDR3s include the opening cysteine and the closing phenylalanine or tryptophan. The order of the fields is V gene, D gene, J gene, clone size, CDR3 DNA, CDR3 protein. The D gene is left open where the match is weak. Size tells how often a clone was seen (once, few, many) or the class of an expanded clone, and some rows leave it out.

>TRBV6-6|TRBD1|TRBJ2-7|-
TGTGCCAGCGCCGGGACAGTCCTCTCCTACGAGCAGTACTTC
CASAGTVLSYEQYF
>TRBV28|-|TRBJ1-2|-
TGTGCCAGCAGGTCAGGGTTTAACTATGGCTACACCTTC
CASRSGFNYGYTF
>TRBV4-1|-|TRBJ1-3|few
TGCGCCAGCAGCCAGGGTACAGGGACCACGTCTGGAAACACCATATATTTT
CASSQGTGTTSGNTIYF
>TRBV28|-|TRBJ1-5|once
TGTGCCAGCACCCCACAGGTACCCAATCAGCCCCAGCATTTT
CASTPQVPNQPQHF
>TRBV6-5|TRBD1|TRBJ1-6|-
TGTGCCAGCAGACCCCTTAGGACAGGGGATTCACCCCTCCACTTT
CASRPLRTGDSPLHF
>TRBV4-3|-|TRBJ1-1|-
TGCGCCAGCAGCTGGGGAGTGGCGGGCCCTGAAGCTTTCTTT
CASSWGVAGPEAFF
>TRBV7-8|TRBD2|TRBJ2-5|-
TGTGCCAGCAGCTTAGGGACTAGCGGGTTCCAAGAGACCCAGTACTTC
CASSLGTSGFQETQYF
>TRBV19|TRBD1|TRBJ2-2|few
TGTGCCAGTAGTGCGGACAGGGTGGCCGGGGAGCTGTTTTTT
CASSADRVAGELFF
>TRBV6-4|-|TRBJ1-2|-
TGTGCCAGCAGCCCGGGACAAAACTATGGCTACACCTTC
CASSPGQNYGYTF
>TRBV7-6|-|TRBJ1-1|-
TGTGCCAGCAGCGGGATGACAGGTCCGTCTGACACTGAAGCTTTCTTT
CASSGMTGPSDTEAFF
>TRBV5-4|-|TRBJ2-2|-
TGTGCCAGCAGTTTGACACCTTCGAACACCGGGGAGCTGTTTTTT
CASSLTPSNTGELFF
>TRBV6-6|-|TRBJ2-1|-
TGTGCCAGCGGGCGCTTCGGGGGTAATGGTGAGCAGTTCTTC
CASGRFGGNGEQFF
>TRBV6-1|TRBD1|TRBJ1-2|-
TGTGCCACCGACAGGGGGCAAGGCTACACCTTC
CATDRGQGYTF
>TRBV5-8|-|TRBJ1-2|-
TGTGCCAGCAGCCTGAATGGAGGCGACTTCTATGGCTACACCTTC
CASSLNGGDFYGYTF
>TRBV25-1|-|TRBJ1-4|-
TGTGCCAGCAGGGGGACAACAACTAATGAAAAACTGTTTTTT
CASRGTTTNEKLFF
>TRBV7-9|-|TRBJ2-3|-
TGTGCCAGCAGCTCGAGTGTTGTCAGGGGTAGGGACACAGATACGCAGTATTTT
CASSSSVVRGRDTDTQYF
>TRBV7-8|-|TRBJ1-2|-
TGTGCCAGCAGCCCCCCAGACAGGATCTATGGCTACACCTTC
CASSPPDRIYGYTF
>TRBV27|-|TRBJ1-6|-
TGTGCCAGCAGTGTAGATCCGGGACTAAATTCACCCCTCCACTTT
CASSVDPGLNSPLHF
>TRBV19|-|TRBJ2-3|-
TGTGCCAGTAGTGATTTCAGGGGATCGAGAGATACGCAGTATTTT
CASSDFRGSRDTQYF
>TRBV27|-|TRBJ1-5|-
TGTGCCAGCAGCCGGGTAAATCAGCCCCAGCATTTT
CASSRVNQPQHF
>TRBV7-6|-|TRBJ1-3|-
TGTGCCAGCAGCGCGGGGGGCTCTGGAAACACCATATATTTT
CASSAGGSGNTIYF
>TRBV5-1|-|TRBJ2-7|-
TGCGCCAGCAGCCCAGGGTATACCAACTCCTACGAGCAGTACTTC
CASSPGYTNSYEQYF
>TRBV7-2|-|TRBJ2-1|-
TGTGCCAGCAGCTTCGACCGGAGCTCCTACAATGAGCAGTTCTTC
CASSFDRSSYNEQFF
>TRBV6-5|-|TRBJ1-5|-
TGTGCCAGCAGTGAAGGAGGGGCGAATCAGCCCCAGCATTTT
CASSEGGANQPQHF
>TRBV5-1|-|TRBJ1-1|many
TGCGCCAGCAGCGATGCGGGTCGCACTGAAGCTTTCTTT
CASSDAGRTEAFF
>TRBV27|TRBD1|TRBJ2-5|-
TGTGCCAGCAGTTCCACAGGGGGCGGCGGAGAGACCCAGTACTTC
CASSSTGGGGETQYF
>TRBV29-1|TRBD2|TRBJ2-7|few
TGCAGCGTCCGAGGACTAGCGGGGGGGTTCTCCTACGAGCAGTACTTC
CSVRGLAGGFSYEQYF
>TRBV18|TRBD2|TRBJ2-1|-
TGTGCCAGCTCACCACGAACACTAGCGGGGCGGAGCTCCTACAATGAGCAGTTCTTC
CASSPRTLAGRSSYNEQFF
>TRBV2|TRBD2|TRBJ2-1|-
TGTGCCAGCAGTCAGGTTAGCGGGGGAAATGAGCAGTTCTTC
CASSQVSGGNEQFF
>TRBV4-3|TRBD2|TRBJ2-2|-
TGCGCCAGCAGCCAAGTTCGGACTAGCGGGTTTCAGGCCGAGGAGCTGTTTTTT
CASSQVRTSGFQAEELFF
>TRBV6-5|-|TRBJ2-7|-
TGTGCCAGCAGTGCCGGACACGTTGGGCAGTACTTC
CASSAGHVGQYF
>TRBV5-1|-|TRBJ1-4|-
TGCGCCAGCAGCCCGGGGGGGAGCGCTAATGAAAAACTGTTTTTT
CASSPGGSANEKLFF
>TRBV5-4|-|TRBJ2-7|-
TGTGCCAGCAGCTCCAGAGACAGGAGCTCCTACGAGCAGTACTTC
CASSSRDRSSYEQYF
>TRBV11-2|TRBD2|TRBJ2-3|once
TGTGCCAGCAGCACGACCGGGACTAGCGGAGATACGCAGTATTTT
CASSTTGTSGDTQYF
>TRBV4-3|-|TRBJ2-1|-
TGCGCCAGCAGCTCTAGGGGATCCTACAATGAGCAGTTCTTC
CASSSRGSYNEQFF
>TRBV7-2|TRBD1|TRBJ1-3|once
TGTGCCAGCAGCATAACAGGGGGTATGGGAAACACCATATATTTT
CASSITGGMGNTIYF
>TRBV4-3|-|TRBJ2-7|-
TGCGCCAGCAGCCAAGATAGGTTGACAACTTACGAGCAGTACTTC
CASSQDRLTTYEQYF
>TRBV5-1|-|TRBJ2-2|-
TGCGCCAGCAGCTTACTGGACACCGGGGAGCTGTTTTTT
CASSLLDTGELFF
>TRBV29-1|-|TRBJ1-1|-
TGCAGCGTCATGGGGGCCACTGAAGCTTTCTTT
CSVMGATEAFF
>TRBV27|-|TRBJ1-1|few
TGTGCCAGCAGTTTACAGGGGAGTACTGAAGCTTTCTTT
CASSLQGSTEAFF
>TRBV19|TRBD1|TRBJ1-6|-
TGTGCCAGTAGTAAGCAGGGGGCGCCCGGTTCACCCCTCCACTTT
CASSKQGAPGSPLHF
>TRBV11-2|TRBD2|TRBJ2-5|-
TGTGCCAGCAGCTTAGATACTGCGGGGGGGACACAGACCCAGTACTTC
CASSLDTAGGTQTQYF
>TRBV4-2|TRBD2|TRBJ2-5|-
TGTGCCAGCAGCCAAGTTTCGACTAGCGGGGGGCAAGAGACCCAGTACTTC
CASSQVSTSGGQETQYF
>TRBV2|-|TRBJ1-5|-
TGTGCCAGCAGTGAAGCCGGGTATCAGCCCCAGCATTTT
CASSEAGYQPQHF
>TRBV7-8|TRBD2|TRBJ2-1|-
TGTGCCAGCAGCTCCATAGCGGGGGGGCCGGATGAGCAGTTCTTC
CASSSIAGGPDEQFF
>TRBV2|TRBD2|TRBJ2-5|-
TGTGCCAGCAGTGAAGGCCTAGCGGGGGGCATGGAGACCCAGTACTTC
CASSEGLAGGMETQYF
>TRBV5-1|TRBD1|TRBJ2-7|-
TGCGCCAGCAGCTCCGGACAGGGGTCCCCCTACGAGCAGTACTTC
CASSSGQGSPYEQYF